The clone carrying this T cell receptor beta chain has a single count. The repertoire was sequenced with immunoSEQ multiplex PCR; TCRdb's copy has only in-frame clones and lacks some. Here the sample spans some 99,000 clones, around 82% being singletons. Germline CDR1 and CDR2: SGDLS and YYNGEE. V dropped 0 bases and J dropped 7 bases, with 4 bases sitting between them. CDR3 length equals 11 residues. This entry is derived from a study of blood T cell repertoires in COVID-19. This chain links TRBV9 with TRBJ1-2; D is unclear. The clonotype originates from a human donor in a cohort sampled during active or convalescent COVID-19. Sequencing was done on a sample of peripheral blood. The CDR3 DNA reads TGTGCCAGCAGCGTAGTCAGTGGCTACACCTTC. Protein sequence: CASSVVSGYTF. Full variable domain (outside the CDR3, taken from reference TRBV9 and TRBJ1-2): DSGVTQTPKHLITATGQRVTLRCSPRSGDLSVYWYQQSLDQGLQFLIQYYNGEERAKGNILERFSAQQFPDLHSELNLSSLELGDSALYFCASSVVSGYTFGSGTRLTVV.